This T cell receptor beta chain derives from a study of Ad26.COV2.S vaccination and SARS-CoV-2 variants. Study background: The study gave Ad26.COV2.S intramuscularly, once or twice 56 days apart.

Trimming pared 5 bases from V and 1 base from J, leaving 12 bases between. Per the germline V gene, CDR1 is SGHTA and CDR2 is FQGNSA. The CDR3 is made up of 14 amino acids. This clone turned up a few times. Specified treatment: 19 received Ad26.COV2.S at low or high dose, single or two shots; about 5 received placebo; per-sample allocation not given. Day 63 following the first vaccine or placebo injection was when the samples were taken. Produced via immunoSEQ multiplex PCR; TCRdb's table is partial and in-frame only. This repertoire shows over 300,000 clones, 83% found once; its top ten account for approximately 7%.

The source material was peripheral blood, sampled in a trial of Ad26.COV2.S vaccine versus placebo. This clonotype was sampled from a person between 18 and 59 years old who received the Ad26.COV2.S COVID-19 vaccine or a placebo. V and J are TRBV7-2 and TRBJ2-7; the D is unclear. The CDR3 sequence: CASSPTMGSYEQYF. For the CDR3, the DNA is TGTGCCAGCAGCCCAACCATGGGGTCCTACGAGCAGTACTTC.